This T cell receptor (beta chain) was captured by sequencing in a study of blood T cell repertoires in COVID-19. Turning to the study itself: COVID-19 samples collected from the United States, Italy and Spain covered acute and convalescent phases. Sources were T cells, B-cell-depleted T cells, or PBMCs; the material itself was cDNA or gDNA.

The CDR3 runs 13 residues. V shed 6 bases, J shed 4 bases, and the junction held 3 bases outside the gene matches. Germline V gene lookup returns CDR1 MNHEY and CDR2 SVGAGI. Study members were between 18 and 89 years old and lived in approximately 25 US regions. Either two negative PCRs, clearance, or symptom resolution qualified Cohort 3 donors as recovered. Some clones are missing from TCRdb's copy, which holds only in-frame ones; the method was immunoSEQ multiplex PCR. The table shows 350,000 to 550,000 clones, with 80% to 90% occurring only once. The sequence was obtained from a man aged 25 to 40 who had recovered from COVID-19. The chain combines TRBV6-5 with TRBJ2-7; 10 nucleotides align to TRBD2. Sequenced material: PBMCs or T cells enriched from blood (not recorded which). DNA of the CDR3: TGTGCCAGCAGGTCTAGCGGGAGTTACGAGCAGTACTTC. It translates to CASRSSGSYEQYF.